This TCR beta chain stems from a study of blood T cell repertoires in COVID-19. Deletions cut 2 bases from V and 5 bases from J, with 12 bases between. Per the germline V gene, CDR1 is SGHTA and CDR2 is FQGNSA. The CDR3 totals 14 residues. Original handling: Estimation of nucleated cell counts was performed using reference gene primer amplification. Generated by immunoSEQ multiplex PCR, the TCRdb table keeps only in-frame clones and is missing some. That table is the source of V, J and clone size, and D and trimming were worked out from the DNA. The profile covers over 150,000 clones, with 87% appearing a single time and about 12% taken by the ten largest.

The rearrangement uses TRBV7-2 and TRBJ1-1; D uncertain. This TCR was recovered from a woman aged 70 to 79 with COVID-19, enrolled during active disease. Material for sequencing was peripheral blood. The CDR3 sequence is CASSLSYRDTEAFF. DNA of the CDR3: TGTGCCAGCAGCTTATCGTACAGAGATACTGAAGCTTTCTTT.